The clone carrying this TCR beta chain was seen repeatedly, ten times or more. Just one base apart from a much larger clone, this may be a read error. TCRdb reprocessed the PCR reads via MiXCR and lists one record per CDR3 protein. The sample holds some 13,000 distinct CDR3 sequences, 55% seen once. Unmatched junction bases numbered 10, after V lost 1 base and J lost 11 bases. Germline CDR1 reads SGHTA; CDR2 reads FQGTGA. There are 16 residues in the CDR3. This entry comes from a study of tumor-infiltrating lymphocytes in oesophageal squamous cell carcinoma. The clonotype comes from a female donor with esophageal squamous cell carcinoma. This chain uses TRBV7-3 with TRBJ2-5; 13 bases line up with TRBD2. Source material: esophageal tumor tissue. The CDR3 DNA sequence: TGTGCCAGCAGCTTAAGGGGACTAGCGGGGTACAATGAGCAGTACTTC. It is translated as CASSLRGLAGYNEQYF. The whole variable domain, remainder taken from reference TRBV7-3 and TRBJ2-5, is GAGVSQTPSNKVTEKGKYVELRCDPISGHTALYWYRQSLGQGPEFLIYFQGTGAADDSGLPNDRFFAVRPEGSVSTLKIQRTERGDSAVYLCASSLRGLAGYNEQYFGPGTRLLVL.